The next 24 T cell receptor delta chains were all read from a single sample in a study of human gamma delta and Vdelta1 T cells. With CATT, TCRdb re-called clones from the PCR reads. The data contain over 10,000 delta-chain clones, roughly 45% of them singletons. For these TCRs, the target antigens are not known. The sample comprised Vdelta1 gamma-delta T cells from blood grown in culture (DOT cells). These receptor sequences come from a human donor in good health.

V gene TRDV1 combines with J gene TRDJ1; no clear D gene. In germline, CDR1 is TSWWSYY, CDR2 QGS. The CDR3 loop spans 21 amino acids. Trimming took off 2 bases at V and 5 bases at J, with 33 bases between the two ends. The DNA of the CDR3 is TGTGCTCTTGGGGAATGCCGCCCCGACCCCCCTCCTCCGAGGGGTCCAGATAAACTCATCTTT. It is translated as CALGECRPDPPPPRGPDKLIF.

The J gene is TRDJ1, the V gene TRDV1, with 7 nucleotides matching TRDD3. V shed 0 bases, J shed 0 bases, and the junction held 10 bases outside the gene matches. The CDR3 has 18 amino acids. Germline V lookup: CDR1 TSWWSYY, CDR2 QGS. The DNA of the CDR3 is TGTGCTCTTGGGGAACTTAAGTCTGGGGGCCTGTACACCGATAAACTCATCTTT. Its protein product is CALGELKSGGLYTDKLIF.

This clone turned up a few times. The chain combines TRDV1 with TRDJ1, with 10 bases matching TRDD3. With V trimmed by 9 bases and J by 4 bases, 5 bases remained unmatched. The CDR3 totals 13 residues. Per the germline V gene, CDR1 is TSWWSYY and CDR2 is QGS. CDR3 coding DNA: TGTGCTCTACGGCTGGGGGATATCGATAAACTCATCTTT. The encoded protein is CALRLGDIDKLIF.

This chain connects TRDV1 to TRDJ1; 12 bases are shared with TRDD3. This CDR3 is 20 amino acids long. From germline, CDR1 is TSWWSYY and CDR2 QGS. V shed 2 bases, J shed 3 bases, and the junction held 16 bases outside the gene matches. CDR3 residues: CALGETAPSWGIRSADKLIF. In DNA form, the CDR3 reads TGTGCTCTTGGGGAAACGGCGCCTTCCTGGGGGATACGCTCGGCCGATAAACTCATCTTT.

This sequence joins TRDV3 and TRDJ1, with D tentatively TRDD3 (5 bases). Germline V gives CDR1 TVYSNPD, CDR2 GDNSRS (reference sequence). Trimming left V 3 bases short and J 0 bases short, with 20 bases between. The CDR3 is 16 residues long. The DNA of the CDR3 is TGTGCCTTGCGGCCCCCCTGGGACGATAACACCGATAAACTCATCTTT. This encodes CALRPPWDDNTDKLIF.

This clone appeared a few times. The genes are TRDV1 and TRDJ1; 11 bases align to TRDD3. The CDR3 totals 19 residues. Germline CDR1 reads TSWWSYY; CDR2 reads QGS. V shed 0 bases and J 9 bases; nucleotides not matched to a gene: 18. CDR3 sequence (DNA): TGTGCTCTTGGGGAACTTCGGCCTTCTCTACTGGGGGATAAGGTGCAACTCATCTTT. Its protein is CALGELRPSLLGDKVQLIF.

The chain is built from TRDV1 and TRDJ1, with TRDD3 matching over 9 bases. V gave up 4 bases and J gave up 0 bases; unmatched junction bases: 24. The CDR3 has 22 residues. Germline V lookup: CDR1 TSWWSYY, CDR2 QGS. In nucleotides, the CDR3 is TGTGCTCTTGGGGCATCCACGCCTGGGGGATTGGTCATGGGACTAGACACCGATAAACTCATCTTT. Its protein product is CALGASTPGGLVMGLDTDKLIF.

The gene calls are TRDV1 and TRDJ2, with 7 bases aligning to TRDD3. Germline lookup yields CDR1 TSWWSYY and CDR2 QGS. The CDR3 contains 17 residues. After removal of 0 bases from V and 7 bases from J, the junction contained 11 bases not matched to a gene. The CDR3 protein is CALGELLGPGGKAQLFF. DNA for the CDR3: TGTGCTCTTGGGGAACTCCTAGGTCCTGGGGGGAAAGCACAACTCTTCTTT.

This clone ranks as medium-sized. This chain connects TRAV38-2/DV8 to TRDJ1, with 12 bases aligning to TRDD3. V lost 1 base and J lost 2; bases outside the gene matches: 24. The CDR3 is 23 amino acids. Looked up from germline, CDR1 is TSESDYY and CDR2 is QEAYKQQN. The CDR3 here is CAYRSSHPTSPYWGIHGTDKLIF. The CDR3 DNA reads TGTGCTTATAGGAGCTCCCATCCCACATCTCCTTACTGGGGGATACACGGGACCGATAAACTCATCTTT.

The chain uses TRDV1 and TRDJ1; 12 bases are shared with TRDD3. Looked up from germline, CDR1 is TSWWSYY and CDR2 is QGS. Trimming removed 3 bases from V and 6 bases from J; junction bases left unmatched: 20. The CDR3 is made up of 20 amino acids. The CDR3 is CALGDAAFLLGDTRTHKLIF. CDR3 in DNA: TGTGCTCTTGGGGACGCGGCCTTCCTCCTGGGGGATACGCGGACTCATAAACTCATCTTT.

This clone was recorded a few times. The chain couples TRDV1 to TRDJ1, with 8 bases aligning to TRDD3. Germline CDR1 TSWWSYY, CDR2 QGS. V gave up 3 bases and J gave up 8 bases; unmatched junction bases: 32. The CDR3 extends over 22 amino acids. The CDR3 region is CALGDSQVDRPPSDYWGEKLIF. Written as DNA, the CDR3 is TGTGCTCTTGGGGATTCTCAGGTGGATCGTCCCCCGTCGGACTACTGGGGGGAAAAACTCATCTTT.

A few counts support this clone. The genes are TRDV1 and TRDJ1; D call uncertain. Trimming removed 0 bases from V and 4 bases from J, with 15 bases in between. The CDR3 runs 16 residues. Germline V gives CDR1 TSWWSYY, CDR2 QGS. The CDR3: CALGELAGRNYDKLIF. The CDR3 DNA follows: TGTGCTCTTGGGGAACTAGCTGGTCGGAACTACGATAAACTCATCTTT.

This clone was observed once. The V and J genes are TRDV1 and TRDJ1; 7 bases match TRDD3. The germline gives CDR1 TSWWSYY, CDR2 QGS. Trimming removed 3 bases from V and 5 bases from J; junction bases left unmatched: 30. The CDR3 loop spans 22 amino acids. The CDR3 sequence is CALGDSQRRGGGLSVGVDKLIF. CDR3 bases: TGTGCTCTTGGGGATTCGCAACGGCGTGGGGGAGGATTATCGGTTGGTGTTGATAAACTCATCTTT.

This chain uses TRDV3 with TRDJ1, with 11 bases identical to TRDD3. Trimming took 0 bases from V and 3 from J; bases not matched to a gene: 18. This CDR3 spans 19 amino acids. The germline gives CDR1 TVYSNPD, CDR2 GDNSRS (reference sequence). The CDR3 spells CAFSPAFLRVGGYADKLIF. The CDR3 DNA reads as TGTGCCTTTAGCCCGGCCTTCCTACGAGTTGGGGGATACGCCGATAAACTCATCTTT.

By its share, this clone is medium-sized (0.01 to 0.1%). The chain joins TRDV1 to TRDJ1; D gene uncertain. Trimming took off 1 base at V and 0 bases at J, with 18 bases between the two ends. The germline V gene has CDR1 TSWWSYY and CDR2 QGS. The CDR3 covers 18 residues. CDR3: CALGERILTGRYTDKLIF. CDR3 coding DNA: TGTGCTCTTGGGGAACGAATCCTCACAGGTCGGTACACCGATAAACTCATCTTT.

This chain uses TRDV1 with TRDJ1, with a tentative D call TRDD3 (5 bases). V lost 2 bases to trimming and J lost 0 bases, with 22 bases between them. Germline V gene data show CDR1 as TSWWSYY and CDR2 as QGS. This CDR3 spans 19 amino acids. The CDR3 region is CALGEDPFPGVRYTDKLIF. In nucleotides, the CDR3 is TGTGCTCTTGGGGAAGACCCCTTTCCGGGGGTCCGGTACACCGATAAACTCATCTTT.

This clone occurred a few times. The chain links TRDV1 to TRDJ1, with TRDD3 matching over 9 bases. The CDR3 length is 21 residues. Germline V lookup: CDR1 TSWWSYY, CDR2 QGS. V trimming: 1 base; J trimming: 0 bases; junction bases outside the gene matches: 18. CDR3 coding DNA: TGTGCTCTTGGGGAACGGGGCTATGACGATACCTGGGGGATGTACACCGATAAACTCATCTTT. Amino acid sequence: CALGERGYDDTWGMYTDKLIF.

This rearrangement joins TRDV1 to TRDJ1; tentative D call: TRDD3 (5 bases). This CDR3 contains 16 residues. V dropped 1 base and J dropped 0 bases, with 12 bases sitting between them. Germline loops: CDR1 TSWWSYY, CDR2 QGS. The CDR3 DNA reads as TGTGCTCTTGGGGAACCGCCCGGGGGTCACACCGATAAACTCATCTTT. Translation gives CALGEPPGGHTDKLIF.

The gene calls are TRDV1 and TRDJ1; the D is unclear. The CDR3 sequence is 15 residues long. Germline V lookup: CDR1 TSWWSYY, CDR2 QGS. V shed 3 bases and J shed 4 bases, with 15 bases lying between them. The CDR3 coding sequence is TGTGCTCTTGGGGAGAGTCTTATGCCAAACGATAAACTCATCTTT. This translates into CALGESLMPNDKLIF.

This chain links TRDV1 with TRDJ1; 12 bases are shared with TRDD3. Germline V lookup: CDR1 TSWWSYY, CDR2 QGS. The V segment lost 1 base and the J segment 5 bases; nucleotides outside the gene matches: 17. CDR3 length: 20 residues. CDR3 region: CALGEPKPSYTGGYCDKLIF. The CDR3 bases are TGTGCTCTTGGGGAACCGAAGCCTTCCTACACTGGGGGATACTGTGATAAACTCATCTTT.

The genes are TRDV1 and TRDJ1; 8 bases map to TRDD3. Germline values: CDR1 TSWWSYY, CDR2 QGS. After removal of 1 base from V and 6 bases from J, the junction contained 13 bases not matched to a gene. CDR3 length equals 17 residues. This CDR3 reads CALGEREDWGVSHKLIF. Written as DNA, the CDR3 is TGTGCTCTTGGGGAACGGGAGGACTGGGGGGTCAGCCATAAACTCATCTTT.

The V call is TRDV1, the J call TRDJ1, with 7 bases aligning to TRDD3. The ends lost 2 bases at V and 1 base at J; junction bases unmatched: 28. This CDR3 region has 23 residues. Germline assignment: CDR1 TSWWSYY and CDR2 QGS. The CDR3: CALGEWSHYSVRLGAQSTDKLIF. The DNA for the CDR3 is TGTGCTCTTGGGGAATGGTCCCACTACTCGGTACGTCTGGGGGCCCAGTCCACCGATAAACTCATCTTT.

This rearrangement joins TRDV1 to TRDJ1; perhaps TRDD3 as D (6 bases). Germline CDR1 and CDR2: TSWWSYY and QGS. The CDR3 has 17 residues. The V and J ends lost 0 bases and 1 base respectively, with 15 bases between them. The CDR3, as DNA: TGTGCTCTTGGGGAACTCGGCCTACTGGGTAGCACCGATAAACTCATCTTT. Its translation is CALGELGLLGSTDKLIF.

This chain connects TRDV1 to TRDJ1, with D perhaps TRDD3 (6 bases). This CDR3 has 18 residues. Germline-derived CDR1 and CDR2 are TSWWSYY and QGS. V gave up 2 bases and J gave up 2 bases, with 21 bases separating them. The CDR3 nucleotides read TGTGCTCTTGGGGAAGCGATGAGGATACTTCGCGCGACCGATAAACTCATCTTT. Translating gives CALGEAMRILRATDKLIF.